What follows describes a single TCR beta chain. This record comes from a study of blood T cell repertoires in COVID-19. Study details: Samples taken during acute and convalescent COVID-19 were collected in the United States, Italy and Spain. In each case, the material was cDNA or gDNA derived from T cells, B-cell-depleted T cells, or PBMCs.

Source study methods: From reference gene primer amplification, estimates of nucleated cell counts were derived. The repertoire was sequenced with immunoSEQ multiplex PCR; TCRdb's copy has only in-frame clones and lacks some. D and trimming come from the DNA, and the V and J calls and clone size come from that table. The sample yields 150,000 to 200,000 clones, more than 65% seen once. CDR1 is MDHEN, CDR2 SYDVKM, per germline. The CDR3 has 15 amino acids. V shed 6 bases and J shed 2 bases, with 17 bases lying between them. Material: peripheral blood. The V gene is TRBV28, the J gene TRBJ2-7; a weak D match, TRBD1 (6 bases). The sequence was collected from a woman older than 75 with active or convalescent COVID-19. In DNA, the CDR3 is TGTGCCAGCAGCAAGATAGGACAGATTACCTACGAGCAGTACTTC. It encodes CASSKIGQITYEQYF.